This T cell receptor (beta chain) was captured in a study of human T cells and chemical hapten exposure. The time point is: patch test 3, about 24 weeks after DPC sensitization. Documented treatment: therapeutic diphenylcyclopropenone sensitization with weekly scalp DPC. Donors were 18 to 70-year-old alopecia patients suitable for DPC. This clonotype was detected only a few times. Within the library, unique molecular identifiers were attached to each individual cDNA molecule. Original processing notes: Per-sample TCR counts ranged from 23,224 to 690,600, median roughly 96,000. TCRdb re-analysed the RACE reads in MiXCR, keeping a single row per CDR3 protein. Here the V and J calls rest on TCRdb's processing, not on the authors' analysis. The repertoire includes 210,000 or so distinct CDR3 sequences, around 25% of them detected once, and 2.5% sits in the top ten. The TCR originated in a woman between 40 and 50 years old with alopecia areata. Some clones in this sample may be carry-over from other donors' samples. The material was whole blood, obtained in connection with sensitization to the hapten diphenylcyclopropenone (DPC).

CDR3 amino acids: CSARDLALNQPQHF. DNA for the CDR3: TGCAGTGCTAGAGATTTGGCACTCAATCAGCCCCAGCATTTT. This chain connects TRBV20-1 to TRBJ1-5; D uncertain. V dropped 0 bases and J dropped 3 bases, with 9 bases sitting between them. From germline, CDR1 is DFQATT and CDR2 SNEGSKA (reference sequence). CDR3 length: 14 residues.